Detailed here is one T cell receptor (beta chain). Its antigen is unidentified. RNA transcripts served as template for amplifying TCR beta CDR3 sequences. Second-round multiplex PCR came after a first-round RT-PCR that employed HTBI primers. Via MiXCR, TCRdb re-called the multiplex PCR reads, giving one row per CDR3 protein. The sample has just over 400,000 distinct CDR3 sequences, approximately 21% seen once. Hyperthyroidism counted as stable given no ophthalmopathy within 18 months of follow-up. Thyroid ultrasound, orbital computed tomography, TRAb, serum thyroxine and clinical symptoms formed the basis of diagnosis. The record originates from a study of Graves' ophthalmopathy and Graves' hyperthyroidism. Findings and caveats of the study: Ophthalmopathy progression prediction by the model yielded a sensitivity of approximately 68% and a specificity of roughly 74%. Ophthalmopathy versus stable hyperthyroidism: 13-signature model gave roughly 88% sensitivity, 75% to 83% specificity.

The CDR3 has 15 residues. J gave up 5 bases and V 4 bases, and 8 bases lay outside the gene matches. The sample taken for sequencing was peripheral blood. This receptor was obtained from a young woman with stable Graves' hyperthyroidism. This chain uses TRBV12-3 or TRBV12-4 with TRBJ2-5; 9 nucleotides agree with TRBD2. DNA for the CDR3: TGTGCCAGCAGTTATGCGGGAGGGCCTTGGGAGACCCAGTACTTC. This codes for CASSYAGGPWETQYF.